This TCR beta chain was profiled in a study of shared clonotypes between healthy human individuals. Each replicate PCR on the sorted subsets used 200 ng DNA (roughly 30,000 T cell genomes). TCRdb's table, derived via immunoSEQ multiplex PCR, lists solely in-frame clones and lacks some. The repertoire consists of about 1 million clones, with 60% to 80% occurring once and the leading ten covering about 1.5%. Remarks on this clone: This sample includes further DNA sequences coding for the same CDR3.

There were only Caucasian adults among the donors, and all lived in Nashville, Tennessee. Between the trimmed V and J ends, which lost 6 bases and 7 bases, there was a span of 10 bases. There are 12 residues in the CDR3. The germline V gene encodes CDR1 ENHRY and CDR2 SYGVKD. The chain combines TRBV10-3 with TRBJ2-1; TRBD1 is a possible D gene (6 bases). This receptor was identified in a man aged 18 to 30 in good health. The sequencing sample was made of memory CD4+ T cells sorted from blood. Indicated subset: CD45RA-negative fraction. CDR3 sequence reads: CAISEGGNEQFF. CDR3 nucleotides: TGTGCCATCAGCGAAGGGGGAAATGAGCAGTTCTTC.